Below are 9 T cell receptor beta chains sequenced from a single sample in a study of post-analysis software for immune sequencing data. Findings and caveats of the study: A handful of TRBV segments were significantly more frequent in patients than in controls. TRBV5-6, TRBV5-1 and TRBV20-1 were among these segments.

These receptors lack a known antigen. Researchers reported that TCR beta cDNA libraries carried unique molecular identifiers. One entry per CDR3 protein results from TCRdb running MiXCR on the PCR reads. The repertoire holds 500,000 to 600,000 distinct CDR3 sequences, with roughly 45% as singletons. Material: blood. The origin of the receptors is a girl aged 10-17 years with multiple sclerosis.

This rearrangement joins TRBV12-3 or TRBV12-4 to TRBJ1-6; D might be TRBD1 (5 bases). V shed 7 bases and J shed 9 bases, with 13 bases lying between them. The CDR3 covers 13 residues. CDR3 sequence (DNA): TGTGCCAGCACCCCAGGGTTAGGTTCACCCCTCCACTTT. Translation: CASTPGLGSPLHF.

The chain is built from TRBV12-3 or TRBV12-4 and TRBJ2-7; TRBD1 matches 9 bases. This CDR3 region has 16 residues. Trimming cost V 2 bases and J 1 base; bases outside gene matches: 6. CDR3 protein: CASSLRSGTGSYEQYF. In DNA, the CDR3 is TGTGCCAGCAGTTTAAGGTCAGGGACAGGGTCCTACGAGCAGTACTTC.

The sample holds a few counts of this clonotype. The chain carries TRBV29-1 and TRBJ2-1, with 8 bases lining up with TRBD1. After removal of 6 bases from V and 3 bases from J, the junction contained 13 bases not matched to a gene. There are 16 residues in the CDR3. Germline CDR1 SQVTM, CDR2 ANQGSEA. The CDR3 loop is CSVPKAEDRDYNEQFF. The CDR3 nucleotides are TGCAGCGTCCCGAAAGCGGAGGACAGGGACTACAATGAGCAGTTCTTC.

The chain is built from TRBV7-9 and TRBJ1-1, with D possibly matching TRBD1 (6 bases). Trimming shortened V by 5 bases and J by 3 bases, and 16 bases separated the two germline ends. Germline values: CDR1 SEHNR, CDR2 FQNEAQ (reference sequence). This CDR3 is 15 amino acids long. CDR3 amino acids: CASSHYTGLDTEAFF. The CDR3 DNA follows: TGTGCCAGCAGCCATTACACAGGGTTGGACACTGAAGCTTTCTTT. The complete variable domain, with remaining parts taken from reference TRBV7-9 and TRBJ1-1, reads DTGVSQNPRHKITKRGQNVTFRCDPISEHNRLYWYRQTLGQGPEFLTYFQNEAQLEKSRLLSDRFSAERPKGSFSTLEIQRTEQGDSAMYLCASSHYTGLDTEAFFGQGTRLTVV.

The DNA for the CDR3 is TGTGCCAGCAGAGAGAGTTTTAGCAATCAGCCCCAGCATTTT. This codes for CASRESFSNQPQHF. The chain links TRBV12-3 or TRBV12-4 to TRBJ1-5; no definite D call. The CDR3 loop spans 14 amino acids. V was trimmed by 6 bases and J by 0 bases, leaving 9 bases between them.

V gene TRBV10-3 combines with J gene TRBJ2-5; 8 positions match TRBD1. CDR1 and CDR2 (germline): ENHRY, SYGVKD. There are 13 residues in the CDR3. The trim removed 3 bases at V and 4 bases at J, leaving 1 base unmatched. The CDR3 loop is CAISDQGAETQYF. As DNA, the CDR3 is TGTGCCATCAGTGATCAGGGGGCAGAGACCCAGTACTTC.

This clonotype appeared a few times. This chain uses TRBV5-1 with TRBJ2-3, with 9 nucleotides matching TRBD2. The germline V gene encodes CDR1 SGHRS and CDR2 YFSETQ. The CDR3 has 16 residues. J lost 2 bases, V lost 3 bases, and 7 bases had no gene match. The CDR3 sequence is CASSSSSSGNTDTQYF. In DNA form, the CDR3 reads TGCGCCAGCAGCTCCTCGTCTAGCGGGAACACAGATACGCAGTATTTT.

The chain has TRBV29-1 and TRBJ2-7; D gene unclear. Trimming removed 4 bases at V and 3 bases at J, with 7 bases between. Germline V lookup: CDR1 SQVTM, CDR2 ANQGSEA. This CDR3 spans 11 amino acids. CDR3 sequence (DNA): TGCAGCGTTGTCACCCTCTACGAGCAGTACTTC. This codes for CSVVTLYEQYF.

V and J are TRBV27 and TRBJ2-7, with unresolved D. V lost 4 bases, J lost 2 bases, and 12 bases lay in between. The germline CDR1 and CDR2 sequences are MNHEY and SMNVEV (reference sequence). The CDR3 spans 14 residues. In nucleotides, the CDR3 is TGTGCCAGCAGTTATCGAAGTGAGACCTACGAGCAGTACTTC. Translating gives CASSYRSETYEQYF.